This T cell receptor beta chain was obtained from a study of cytomegalovirus exposure and HLA in healthy donors. Study background: Later, an analysis reported that the 110 or so validation repertoires had used the same platform as the approximately 600 first-cohort repertoires. Overall study results and limits: Roughly 170 TCR beta chains were listed as cytomegalovirus-associated. Usually a TCR sequence was rare, but some public TCRs were found in many donors. CMV antigen specificity of a few CMV-associated chains was confirmed in vitro.

Method: immunoSEQ multiplex PCR; TCRdb's copy keeps in-frame clones and lacks some. The data hold approximately 160,000 clones, with roughly 89% observed a single time. A remark on this clone: What it binds is not known.

The CDR3 covers 15 residues. Germline V gene lookup returns CDR1 MNHNS and CDR2 SASEGT. Losses at the gene ends were 2 bases for V and 3 bases for J; bases not matched to a gene: 3. The clonotype originates from a woman aged 18-30 years in good health and CMV-seropositive. The sample consisted of PBMCs. The chain carries TRBV6-1 and TRBJ2-2; 7 positions match TRBD2. This CDR3 is CASSERAGDTGELFF. The CDR3 DNA follows: TGTGCCAGCAGTGAACGGGCGGGGGACACCGGGGAGCTGTTTTTT.